Listed here is a single TCR beta chain. V lost 4 bases and J 0 bases, leaving 6 bases between the germline ends. Germline V gene lookup returns CDR1 SEHNR and CDR2 FQNEAQ (reference sequence). This CDR3 spans 14 amino acids. The record originates from a study of shared T cell receptors in the human thymus. Data came from immunoSEQ multiplex PCR; TCRdb stores just in-frame clones and leaves some out. The profile shows 500,000 to 750,000 clones, roughly 90% of them singletons. These data also featured in a second study, about human thymus T cells.

This clonotype was sampled from a boy in the first two years of life with a congenital heart defect. Sequencing was performed on thymocytes. This chain uses TRBV7-9 with TRBJ1-4; D is perhaps TRBD1 (6 bases). CDR3 sequence reads: CASSSGATNEKLFF. In nucleotides, the CDR3 is TGTGCCAGCAGCTCAGGGGCAACTAATGAAAAACTGTTTTTT. Variable domain in full (rest from reference TRBV7-9 and TRBJ1-4): DTGVSQNPRHKITKRGQNVTFRCDPISEHNRLYWYRQTLGQGPEFLTYFQNEAQLEKSRLLSDRFSAERPKGSFSTLEIQRTEQGDSAMYLCASSSGATNEKLFFGSGTQLSVL.